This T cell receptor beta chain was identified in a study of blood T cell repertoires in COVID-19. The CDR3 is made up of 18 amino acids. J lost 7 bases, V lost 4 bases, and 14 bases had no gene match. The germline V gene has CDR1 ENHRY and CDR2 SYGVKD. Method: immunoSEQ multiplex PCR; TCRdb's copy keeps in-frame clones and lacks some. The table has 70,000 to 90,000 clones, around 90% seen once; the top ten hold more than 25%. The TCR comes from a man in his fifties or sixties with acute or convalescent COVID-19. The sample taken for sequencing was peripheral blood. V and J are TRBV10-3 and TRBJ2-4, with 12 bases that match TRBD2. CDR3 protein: CAISVNVTSGGGTNIQYF. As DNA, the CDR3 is TGTGCCATCAGTGTGAATGTGACTAGCGGGGGAGGAACCAACATTCAGTACTTC.